This T cell receptor (beta chain) was identified in a study of cytomegalovirus exposure and HLA in healthy donors. Germline loops: CDR1 ENHRY, CDR2 SYGVKD. This CDR3 spans 15 amino acids. V lost 6 bases, J lost 7 bases, and 10 bases stayed unmatched. The PCR ran on 60 Vbeta and 13 Jbeta primers. Data came from immunoSEQ multiplex PCR; TCRdb stores just in-frame clones and leaves some out. The table lists 100,000 to 120,000 clones, less than 85% of them singletons. Overall study results and limits: When a later analysis was performed, an Asian-associated ancestry cluster reportedly had fewer N-insertions than the roughly 640-donor mean.

Remarks on this clone: The antigen remains undetermined.

The chain combines TRBV10-3 with TRBJ2-2; 8 bases are a match to TRBD2. What was sequenced was PBMCs. The clonotype was recovered from a man between 40 and 49 years old in good health and CMV-seropositive. CDR3 protein: CAISSERELGGELFF. CDR3 nucleotide sequence: TGTGCCATCAGCTCCGAGCGGGAGCTGGGCGGGGAGCTGTTTTTT.